These T cell receptor beta chains were read from a single sample in a study of PD-1 blockade in mismatch repair-deficient tumors. Measured with immunoSEQ multiplex PCR; TCRdb has only the in-frame clones, and not every one. The sample records more than 85,000 clones, over 75% being singletons. Here the sequenced sample was peripheral blood, taken 35 to 37 weeks after starting pembrolizumab. The receptors come from an adult with mismatch repair-deficient cancer. The CDR3 runs from the conserved cysteine through the conserved F or W. The D gene is left open where the match is weak. A row's size may be missing; if present it is once, few, many or a size class.

TRBV28	TRBJ2-7	.	14	.	CASSFGGGTYEQYF	TGTGCCAGCAGTTTCGGGGGAGGAACCTACGAGCAGTACTTC
TRBV30	TRBJ2-7	once	15	.	CAWSPGSGPRDEQYF	TGTGCCTGGAGTCCCGGAAGCGGACCAAGGGACGAGCAGTACTTC
TRBV27	TRBJ2-2	.	15	.	CASSFSLGNTGELFF	TGTGCCAGCAGTTTTTCGCTGGGGAACACCGGGGAGCTGTTTTTT
TRBV7-2	TRBJ1-1	few	14	.	CASSLVPENTEAFF	TGTGCCAGCAGCTTAGTTCCGGAAAACACTGAAGCTTTCTTT
TRBV29-1	TRBJ1-5	.	12	.	CSVGGGNQPQHF	TGCAGCGTTGGGGGAGGCAATCAGCCCCAGCATTTT
TRBV27	TRBJ2-2	few	15	TRBD2	CASSYAGRGTGELFF	TGTGCCAGCAGTTACGCAGGGAGGGGCACCGGGGAGCTGTTTTTT
TRBV9	TRBJ2-5	.	16	TRBD2	CASSVASLAGEETQYF	TGTGCCAGCAGCGTAGCCTCCCTAGCGGGAGAAGAGACCCAGTACTTC
TRBV5-4	TRBJ1-2	.	16	TRBD1	CASSLAGDRGGYGYTF	TGTGCCAGCAGCTTGGCCGGGGACAGGGGTGGCTATGGCTACACCTTC
TRBV2	TRBJ1-1	.	14	.	CASSESGWNTEAFF	TGTGCCAGCAGTGAGTCCGGGTGGAACACTGAAGCTTTCTTT
TRBV7-9	TRBJ2-3	.	16	TRBD2	CASSRTSGRSTDTQYF	TGTGCCAGCAGCCGGACTAGCGGGAGAAGCACAGATACGCAGTATTTT
TRBV7-9	TRBJ1-5	few	14	.	CASSLGGAGQPQHF	TGTGCCAGCAGCTTAGGCGGGGCAGGTCAGCCCCAGCATTTT
TRBV6-5	TRBJ1-2	.	15	TRBD1	CASKGAVLPHYGYTF	TGTGCCAGCAAGGGGGCAGTCCTTCCCCACTATGGCTACACCTTC
TRBV5-6	TRBJ2-5	.	14	.	CASSFPRNRETQYF	TGTGCCAGCAGCTTTCCCAGGAACAGAGAGACCCAGTACTTC
TRBV7-2	TRBJ1-2	.	13	.	CASSLDPYYGYTF	TGTGCCAGCAGCTTAGACCCCTACTATGGCTACACCTTC
TRBV19	TRBJ2-7	few	14	.	CASNPDRDSYEQYF	TGTGCCAGTAACCCGGACCGAGACTCCTACGAGCAGTACTTC
TRBV30	TRBJ1-1	many	12	.	CAWMHEVRGAFF	TGTGCCTGGATGCACGAGGTCAGAGGAGCTTTCTTT
TRBV2	TRBJ1-5	.	14	.	CASSERQNNQPQHF	TGTGCCAGCAGTGAGAGGCAGAACAATCAGCCCCAGCATTTT
TRBV9	TRBJ1-1	.	15	TRBD1	CASSTHGTGGTEAFF	TGTGCCAGCAGCACCCACGGGACAGGGGGCACTGAAGCTTTCTTT
TRBV9	TRBJ2-6	few	16	.	CASSVASRSGANVLTF	TGTGCCAGCAGCGTAGCTAGCCGCTCTGGGGCCAACGTCCTGACTTTC
TRBV7-9	TRBJ2-6	.	16	.	CASSADGISGANVLTF	TGTGCCAGCAGCGCAGACGGTATCTCTGGGGCCAACGTCCTGACTTTC
TRBV6-1	TRBJ1-5	.	19	.	CASSEGIGGRAGSNQPQHF	TGTGCCAGCAGTGAAGGAATAGGGGGTAGGGCAGGCAGCAATCAGCCCCAGCATTTT
TRBV5-4	TRBJ1-1	.	15	.	CASSPGGAGDTEAFF	TGTGCCAGCAGCCCGGGGGGGGCCGGGGACACTGAAGCTTTCTTT
TRBV11-2	TRBJ1-4	.	12	.	CASSLLNEKLFF	TGTGCCAGCAGCTTATTGAATGAAAAACTGTTTTTT
TRBV7-9	TRBJ2-7	.	11	.	CASSFLDEQYF	TGTGCCAGCAGCTTCCTCGACGAGCAGTACTTC
TRBV7-3	TRBJ2-2	many	18	.	CASSLKGGVYANTGELFF	TGTGCCAGCAGCTTAAAGGGCGGGGTATACGCGAACACCGGGGAGCTGTTTTTT
TRBV19	TRBJ2-1	.	14	TRBD2	CASSIGGLVVEQFF	TGTGCCAGTAGTATAGGGGGACTAGTAGTTGAGCAGTTCTTC
TRBV9	TRBJ2-1	.	18	TRBD2	CASSVGRLAGGQDNEQFF	TGTGCCAGCAGCGTAGGAAGGTTAGCGGGAGGGCAGGACAATGAGCAGTTCTTC
TRBV5-1	TRBJ1-1	few	12	TRBD1	CASSLTGQEAFF	TGCGCCAGCAGCTTGACGGGACAGGAAGCTTTCTTT
TRBV29-1	TRBJ1-1	few	15	TRBD1	CSVEAGTGGYTEAFF	TGCAGCGTTGAAGCGGGGACAGGGGGGTACACTGAAGCTTTCTTT
TRBV15	TRBJ2-3	.	15	.	CATSSQGLVVDTQYF	TGTGCCACCAGCTCCCAAGGCTTAGTTGTAGATACGCAGTATTTT
TRBV30	TRBJ1-2	once	14	.	CAWRSGPPTYGYTF	TGTGCCTGGAGATCCGGGCCCCCTACATATGGCTACACCTTC
TRBV6-1	TRBJ2-6	.	16	.	CASSGEIGSGANVLTF	TGTGCCAGCAGTGGCGAGATCGGGTCTGGGGCCAACGTCCTGACTTTC
TRBV7-9	TRBJ2-2	.	13	.	CASSFGGTGELFF	TGTGCCAGCAGCTTCGGGGGCACCGGGGAGCTGTTTTTT
TRBV6-6	TRBJ1-5	.	16	TRBD1	CASSYGTGVSNQPQHF	TGTGCCAGCAGTTACGGAACAGGGGTGAGCAATCAGCCCCAGCATTTT
TRBV27	TRBJ1-1	.	14	.	CASSLSGGYTEAFF	TGTGCCAGCAGTTTATCTGGGGGGTACACTGAAGCTTTCTTT
TRBV5-6	TRBJ1-3	.	13	.	CASSLGGVYTIYF	TGTGCCAGCAGCTTGGGAGGGGTGTACACCATATATTTT
TRBV15	TRBJ2-1	.	13	.	CATSQDSYNEQFF	TGTGCCACCAGCCAGGACTCATACAATGAGCAGTTCTTC
TRBV7-3	TRBJ2-3	.	13	.	CASSYGITDTQYF	TGTGCCAGCAGCTACGGAATCACAGATACGCAGTATTTT
TRBV4-3	TRBJ2-7	.	16	TRBD1	CASSQGSGTGGYEQYF	TGCGCCAGCAGCCAAGGATCCGGGACAGGGGGGTACGAGCAGTACTTC
TRBV4-2	TRBJ2-4	.	13	TRBD2	CASRTSEENIQYF	TGTGCCAGCAGGACTAGCGAGGAAAACATTCAGTACTTC
TRBV7-3	TRBJ1-2	.	13	.	CASGRGGDYGYTF	TGTGCCAGCGGCAGGGGAGGGGACTATGGCTACACCTTC
TRBV11-3	TRBJ2-7	.	13	.	CASSLGGTYEQYF	TGTGCCAGCAGCTTAGGAGGGACCTACGAGCAGTACTTC
TRBV5-6	TRBJ2-3	.	17	.	CASSSAEERAYTDTQYF	TGTGCCAGCAGCTCGGCCGAGGAGCGGGCATACACAGATACGCAGTATTTT
TRBV19	TRBJ1-2	.	17	.	CASSIGSRTELNYGYTF	TGTGCCAGTAGTATAGGGTCACGTACGGAACTCAACTATGGCTACACCTTC
TRBV29-1	TRBJ1-1	.	16	.	CSVDRGGAGRNTEAFF	TGCAGCGTTGATAGGGGTGGGGCAGGGAGGAACACTGAAGCTTTCTTT
TRBV14	TRBJ2-7	.	13	.	CASSQGWRYEQYF	TGTGCCAGCAGCCAGGGCTGGCGGTACGAGCAGTACTTC
TRBV6-5	TRBJ1-3	.	16	.	CASSYRPTNSGNTIYF	TGTGCCAGCAGTTACAGGCCGACGAACTCTGGAAACACCATATATTTT
TRBV19	TRBJ1-5	.	15	TRBD1	CASSIQGGAPQPQHF	TGTGCCAGTAGTATCCAGGGGGGAGCTCCCCAGCCCCAGCATTTT
TRBV9	TRBJ2-1	.	16	.	CASSEQVVSSYNEQFF	TGTGCCAGCAGCGAACAGGTCGTTAGCTCCTACAATGAGCAGTTCTTC
TRBV5-8	TRBJ2-3	.	12	.	CASSGWAETQYF	TGTGCCAGCAGCGGCTGGGCGGAGACGCAGTATTTT
TRBV27	TRBJ2-6	.	14	.	CASSPGLGANVLTF	TGTGCCAGCAGTCCCGGACTTGGGGCCAACGTCCTGACTTTC